The 20 T cell receptor beta chains reported below all come from one sample, sequenced in a study of OX40 agonist ivuxolimab in advanced cancers. Libraries came from the immunoSEQ multiplex PCR assay. In TCRdb, the immuneACCESS table is reduced to in-frame sequences with V and J assigned. These tables do not hold every clone; where another copy was compared, an unresolved V gene accounts for under half, and the others remain unexplained. The sample table records 73,000 or so clones; more than 70% of these occur just once. Under 0.9% of the sample is in the top ten clones. The sample here was CD4+ or CD8+ T cells sorted from blood, taken in a trial of the OX40 agonist ivuxolimab. These receptors all stem from an adult with an advanced solid tumor such as melanoma, head and neck, liver or kidney cancer.

The chain recombines TRBV27 with TRBJ2-5, with 8 positions matching TRBD2. Germline V CDR1 and CDR2: MNHEY, SMNVEV (reference sequence). V was pared by 5 bases and J by 5 bases, with 13 bases of the junction left unmatched. CDR3 size: 16 residues. The CDR3 sequence: CASSDLTGTSGETQYF. CDR3 DNA sequence: TGTGCCAGCAGTGACCTCACCGGGACTAGTGGGGAGACCCAGTACTTC.

This clone has just a few counts. The CDR3 here is CASSLAANQPQHF. The CDR3 bases are TGCGCCAGCAGCTTGGCTGCAAATCAGCCCCAGCATTTT. V usage is TRBV5-1 and J usage is TRBJ1-5; no clear D. Germline V lookup: CDR1 SGHRS, CDR2 YFSETQ. The V gene lost 0 bases and the J gene lost 4 bases, with 5 bases spanning the gap. The CDR3 is 13 residues long.

The rearrangement joins TRBV18 to TRBJ2-3; D assignment may be TRBD1 or TRBD2 (5 bases each). The CDR3 covers 15 residues. Between the trimmed V and J ends, which lost 0 bases and 1 base, there was a span of 8 bases. The V gene's germline CDR1 is KGHSH and CDR2 LQKENI. CDR3 coding DNA: TGTGCCAGCTCACCACCCGAGGGGCGCACAGATACGCAGTATTTT. This sequence encodes CASSPPEGRTDTQYF. The complete variable domain, with remaining parts taken from reference TRBV18 and TRBJ2-3, reads NAGVMQNPRHLVRRRGQEARLRCSPMKGHSHVYWYRQLPEEGLKFMVYLQKENIIDESGMPKERFSAEFPKEGPSILRIQQVVRGDSAAYFCASSPPEGRTDTQYFGPGTRLTVL.

The chain uses TRBV7-6 and TRBJ2-5; the D gene is possibly TRBD2 (5 bases). Trimming removed 1 base at V and 1 base at J, with 10 bases between. The CDR3 contains 15 residues. CDR1 and CDR2 from the germline V gene are SGHVS and FNYEAQ. The DNA for the CDR3 is TGTGCCAGCAGCTTAGACGGGGTACCCCAAGAGACCCAGTACTTC. It is translated as CASSLDGVPQETQYF.

The DNA for the CDR3 is TGTGCCAGCAGTTGGAAGGGTACTAGCGGACTGACAGATACGCAGTATTTT. This codes for CASSWKGTSGLTDTQYF. V gene TRBV28 combines with J gene TRBJ2-3; the match to TRBD2 covers 8 bases. CDR1 MDHEN and CDR2 SYDVKM come from the germline V gene. This CDR3 is 17 amino acids long. V lost 4 bases to trimming and J lost 3 bases; unmatched junction nucleotides: 12.

This clone has only a few counts. The V and J genes are TRBV15 and TRBJ2-6; TRBD1 aligns across 7 bases. J lost 0 bases, V lost 9 bases, and 5 bases had no gene match. This CDR3 contains 15 residues. Germline CDR1 and CDR2: LNHNV and YYDKDF (reference sequence). The chain's CDR3 is CATTTGNSGANVLTF. CDR3 DNA sequence: TGTGCCACGACGACAGGGAACTCTGGGGCCAACGTCCTGACTTTC.

V gene TRBV6-6 combines with J gene TRBJ1-3, with 7 bases lining up with TRBD1. The J segment lost 0 bases and the V segment lost 8 bases, leaving 7 bases of the junction unmatched. From germline, CDR1 is MNHNY and CDR2 SVGAGI (reference sequence). CDR3 length equals 15 residues. In DNA, the CDR3 is TGTGCCAGCCGCGGGGGGGACAGCTCTGGAAACACCATATATTTT. This sequence encodes CASRGGDSSGNTIYF.

This chain uses TRBV6-6 with TRBJ2-5, with TRBD2 matching over 8 bases. V lost 4 bases and J lost 7; bases outside the gene matches: 8. In germline, CDR1 is MNHNY, CDR2 SVGAGI (reference sequence). The CDR3 consists of 14 residues. This CDR3 is CASSLGLVGRTQYF. Here the CDR3 DNA reads TGTGCCAGCAGTTTGGGACTAGTTGGTCGGACCCAGTACTTC.

The rearrangement joins TRBV9 to TRBJ1-3; no reliable D call. Germline lookup yields CDR1 SGDLS and CDR2 YYNGEE. V lost 4 bases and J lost 0, with 17 bases in between. CDR3 length equals 17 residues. The CDR3 region is CASSPFSQESSGNTIYF. Written as DNA, the CDR3 is TGTGCCAGCAGCCCCTTCTCGCAGGAGAGCTCTGGAAACACCATATATTTT.

The V gene is TRBV18, the J gene TRBJ1-3; a weak D match, TRBD1 (5 bases). The V end was cut by 6 bases, the J end by 0 bases, with 9 bases between. Germline V gene data show CDR1 as KGHSH and CDR2 as LQKENI. CDR3 size: 14 residues. In nucleotides, the CDR3 is TGTGCCAGCTCCCCGGACAACTCTGGAAACACCATATATTTT. Its protein is CASSPDNSGNTIYF.

CDR3: CASSVGGGDYGYTF. DNA for the CDR3: TGTGCCAGCAGCGTAGGAGGGGGCGACTATGGCTACACCTTC. V is TRBV9 and J is TRBJ1-2, with TRBD1 matching 7 bases. CDR3 length: 14 residues. Germline trimming cut 0 bases from V and 3 bases from J; bases unmatched to any gene: 2. Germline V lookup: CDR1 SGDLS, CDR2 YYNGEE.

This sequence joins TRBV4-1 and TRBJ1-3; D is uncertain. Between the trimmed V and J ends, which lost 0 bases and 0 bases, there was a span of 12 bases. The germline V gene encodes CDR1 MGHRA and CDR2 YSYEKL. The CDR3 runs 17 residues. For the CDR3, the DNA is TGCGCCAGCAGCCAAGATCCCCAGGTCAACTCTGGAAACACCATATATTTT. This encodes CASSQDPQVNSGNTIYF.

The rearrangement joins TRBV6-4 to TRBJ1-6; perhaps TRBD1 as D (5 bases). This CDR3 is built from 13 residues. In germline, CDR1 is MRHNA, CDR2 SNTAGT. Trimming removed 4 bases at V and 7 bases at J, with 8 bases between. CDR3 protein: CASSAQGNSPLHF. CDR3 DNA sequence: TGTGCCAGCAGTGCTCAGGGAAATTCACCCCTCCACTTT.

The rearrangement joins TRBV30 to TRBJ1-2, with D perhaps matching TRBD1 (6 bases). The length of the CDR3 is 12 residues. V gave up 2 bases and J gave up 7 bases, with 11 bases separating them. Germline V CDR1 and CDR2: GTSNPN, SVGIG (reference sequence). CDR3 bases: TGTGCCTGGAGTTCAGGGGTTGGTGGCTACACCTTC. Residues: CAWSSGVGGYTF.

V usage is TRBV5-1 and J usage is TRBJ1-1; D gene ambiguous. The CDR3 totals 15 residues. Germline V gene data show CDR1 as SGHRS and CDR2 as YFSETQ. The V end lost 4 bases, the J end lost 0 bases, and 13 bases lay between the germline ends. CDR3 residues: CASSPLRYMNTEAFF. In nucleotides, the CDR3 is TGCGCCAGCAGCCCGCTTCGGTACATGAACACTGAAGCTTTCTTT. The full variable domain, completed using reference TRBV5-1 and TRBJ1-1, is KAGVTQTPRYLIKTRGQQVTLSCSPISGHRSVSWYQQTPGQGLQFLFEYFSETQRNKGNFPGRFSGRQFSNSRSEMNVSTLELGDSALYLCASSPLRYMNTEAFFGQGTRLTVV.

CDR3 coding DNA: TGTGCCAGCAGAACCGAACTAGAAATCAACATTCAGTACTTC. Translated: CASRTELEINIQYF. The chain carries TRBV2 and TRBJ2-4; D is perhaps TRBD2 (5 bases). The CDR3 covers 14 residues. Trimming took 6 bases from V and 7 from J, leaving 16 bases between them. The V gene's germline CDR1 is SNHLY and CDR2 FYNNEI.

V usage is TRBV18 and J usage is TRBJ1-4, with D perhaps TRBD1 (5 bases). The germline V gene encodes CDR1 KGHSH and CDR2 LQKENI. V was cut by 3 bases and J by 3 bases, with 14 bases left in between. There are 16 residues in the CDR3. In DNA, the CDR3 is TGTGCCAGCTCACCCAGGGAAGCGGCCTCTAATGAAAAACTGTTTTTT. Translated: CASSPREAASNEKLFF. Variable domain in full (rest from reference TRBV18 and TRBJ1-4): NAGVMQNPRHLVRRRGQEARLRCSPMKGHSHVYWYRQLPEEGLKFMVYLQKENIIDESGMPKERFSAEFPKEGPSILRIQQVVRGDSAAYFCASSPREAASNEKLFFGSGTQLSVL.

The chain recombines TRBV6-1 with TRBJ1-5; 9 nucleotides match TRBD1. After removal of 2 bases from V and 7 bases from J, the junction contained 6 bases not matched to a gene. The CDR3 extends over 15 amino acids. Looked up from germline, CDR1 is MNHNS and CDR2 is SASEGT. The CDR3 loop is CASSEYRGLGQPQHF. CDR3 coding DNA: TGTGCCAGCAGTGAATACAGGGGGCTGGGGCAGCCCCAGCATTTT.

The V gene is TRBV5-5, the J gene TRBJ1-1, with D possibly matching TRBD1 (5 bases). The CDR3 length is 13 residues. Germline V gene sequence: CDR1 SGHKS, CDR2 YYEKEE (reference sequence). Trimming removed 6 bases at V and 4 bases at J, with 13 bases between. The CDR3 DNA follows: TGTGCCAGCACCGGGCAGGGTCTCACTGAAGCTTTCTTT. Its protein is CASTGQGLTEAFF. Filled out from reference TRBV5-5 and TRBJ1-1, the complete variable domain reads DAGVTQSPTHLIKTRGQQVTLRCSPISGHKSVSWYQQVLGQGPQFIFQYYEKEERGRGNFPDRFSARQFPNYSSELNVNALLLGDSALYLCASTGQGLTEAFFGQGTRLTVV.

In regard to this clone: Mismatch with germline at one junction end may stem from a read error. The CDR3 DNA reads TGCGCCAGCATAAACCAAGAATTTCAGCCCCAGCATTTT. Its protein product is CASINQEFQPQHF. The chain has TRBV28 and TRBJ1-5; D gene unclear. The CDR3 consists of 13 residues. Germline values: CDR1 MDHEN, CDR2 SYDVKM. The variable domain in full, with the rest retrieved from reference TRBV28 and TRBJ1-5, is DVKVTQSSRYLVKRTGEKVFLECVQDMDHENMFWYRQDPGLGLRLIYFSYDVKMKEKGDIPEGYSVSREKKERFSLILESASTNQTSMYLCASINQEFQPQHFGDGTRLSIL.